This TCR beta chain comes out of a study of cytomegalovirus exposure and HLA in healthy donors. In this sample, this clone turned up a few times. Per germline, CDR1 SGHNT and CDR2 YYREEE (reference sequence). The CDR3 consists of 14 residues. J lost 4 bases, V lost 4 bases, and 6 bases had no gene match. Use of 60 Vbeta and 13 Jbeta primers characterized the PCR. TCRdb's copy holds only in-frame clones and misses some; the assay was immunoSEQ multiplex PCR. The sample contains some 120,000 clones, roughly 18% of which appear only once. The sample comprised PBMCs. The chain uses TRBV5-4 and TRBJ2-3; TRBD1 aligns across 7 bases. The sequence was collected from a female donor in good health and CMV-seropositive. This chain's CDR3 is CASSQKGAPDTQYF. CDR3 in DNA: TGTGCCAGCAGCCAGAAGGGGGCACCAGATACGCAGTATTTT. Based on the CDR3 plus reference TRBV5-4 and TRBJ2-3, the full variable domain is ETGVTQSPTHLIKTRGQQVTLRCSSQSGHNTVSWYQQALGQGPQFIFQYYREEENGRGNFPPRFSGLQFPNYSSELNVNALELDDSALYLCASSQKGAPDTQYFGPGTRLTVL.